A single sample is the source of the 23 T cell receptor beta chains below, sequenced in a study of tumor-infiltrating lymphocytes in primary liver carcinoma (dated by TCRdb to 2016 to 2017). The sequencer was an Illumina HiSeq 2500. TCRbeta-specific cDNA was reverse-transcribed from around 500 ng total RNA using a constant-region primer and ProtoScript II reverse transcriptase. Three nested multiplex PCR rounds, following a slightly modified ARM-PCR procedure, were used to build the TCRbeta libraries. Each of the first two PCR rounds ran for around 10 cycles using multiplex TRBV1-TRBV30 forward primers together with a Cbeta reverse primer. The raw public data were reprocessed by TCRdb itself: fastp quality trimming at Q25, MiXCR clonotype calling, in-frame beta chains only. Rows are combined by CDR3 protein, so each entry shows the most common genes and DNA. For this sample the table gives about 320,000 distinct CDR3 sequences, of which around three fifths were detected only once. The ten largest account for more than 8.5% of the sample.

TRIzol reagent was used to extract blood RNA from unsorted whole blood, while the DNeasy Blood & Tissue kit provided the germline DNA. The sequencing input was peripheral blood. The receptors here all came from a man between 40 and 49 years old with primary liver carcinoma and hepatitis B virus infection.

This clonotype appeared many times. The chain uses TRBV11-3 and TRBJ2-7, with 14 positions matching TRBD2. In germline, CDR1 is SGHNT, CDR2 YENEEA. The J segment lost 5 bases and the V segment lost 1 base, leaving 4 bases of the junction unmatched. The CDR3 runs 16 residues. This CDR3 reads CASSLGGLAGANEQYF. For the CDR3, the DNA is TGTGCCAGCAGCTTAGGGGGACTAGCGGGAGCGAACGAGCAGTACTTC.

As for this clonotype: One junction end disagrees with the germline gene, perhaps due to a read error. CDR3 in DNA: TGTGTCAGCAGAACACTTAGCTACGAGCAGTATTTC. It specifies CVSRTLSYEQYF. The genes are TRBV11-2 and TRBJ2-7; D is undetermined. The CDR3 has 12 residues. The germline CDR1 and CDR2 sequences are SGHAT and FQNNGV. The variable domain in full, completed from reference TRBV11-2 and TRBJ2-7, reads EAGVAQSPRYKIIEKRQSVAFWCNPISGHATLYWYQQILGQGPKLLIQFQNNGVVDDSQLPKDRFSAERLKGVDSTLKIQPAKLEDSAVYLCVSRTLSYEQYFGPGTRLTVT.

For this clonotype: This may be a read error: a much more frequent sequence differs by one nucleotide. This chain uses TRBV12-3 or TRBV12-4 with TRBJ2-2; the D gene is possibly TRBD2 (5 bases). The CDR3 is 15 amino acids. Written as DNA, the CDR3 is TGTACCAGCAGTTTGTCTCTCGGGGACACCGGGGAGCTGTTTTTT. It encodes CTSSLSLGDTGELFF.

The chain carries TRBV6-2 or TRBV6-3 and TRBJ2-1, with D possibly being TRBD1 (8 bases). V lost 6 bases, J lost 9 bases, and 18 bases lay in between. This CDR3 has 14 residues. From germline, CDR1 is MNHEY and CDR2 SVGEGT. Here the CDR3 DNA reads TGTGCCAGCAGCCGGAACAGGGGGGGGGTTGAGCAGTTCTTC. It encodes CASSRNRGGVEQFF.

This clonotype was counted only a few times. One end of the junction is discordant with germline, which a read error may explain. The J gene is TRBJ2-1, the V gene TRBV5-4; a weak D match, TRBD2 (6 bases). Germline lookup yields CDR1 SGHNT and CDR2 YYREEE (reference sequence). CDR3 length: 13 amino acids. The DNA of the CDR3 is TGTGCCAGCAACTTGGCGGGGACCGCTGAGCAGTTCTTC. It codes for CASNLAGTAEQFF.

Many counts were recorded for this clonotype. The gene calls are TRBV12-3 or TRBV12-4 and TRBJ1-1; the match to TRBD1 covers 10 bases. This CDR3 has 16 residues. The V gene end was trimmed by 5 bases and the J gene end by 5 bases; junction bases not matched to a gene: 11. CDR3 DNA: TGTGCCAGCAGTCCGACCAGGACAGGGGGAGGGACTGAAGCTTTCTTT. This codes for CASSPTRTGGGTEAFF.

This chain connects TRBV5-1 to TRBJ2-5, with D possibly being TRBD1 or TRBD2 (5 bases each). Germline loops: CDR1 SGHRS, CDR2 YFSETQ. The CDR3 has 14 amino acids. Trimming stripped 2 bases from V and 3 bases from J, with 11 bases between. The CDR3: CASSLGTGEETQYF. The DNA for the CDR3 is TGCGCCAGCAGCTTAGGGACGGGCGAAGAGACCCAGTACTTC.

The chain recombines TRBV7-8 with TRBJ2-1; perhaps TRBD2 as D (5 bases). The V gene's germline CDR1 is SGHVS and CDR2 FQNEAQ. The CDR3 loop spans 15 amino acids. V gave up 7 bases and J gave up 4 bases, with 17 bases separating them. CDR3 in amino acids: CASNLERSLYNEQFF. The CDR3 region has the DNA TGTGCCAGCAACCTCGAGCGGAGTTTGTACAATGAGCAGTTCTTC.

This clonotype has just one count. A single base separates this from a much larger clone, so it may be a read error. The genes are TRBV5-4 and TRBJ2-4; TRBD2 matches 11 bases. CDR3 size: 14 residues. Germline values: CDR1 SGHNT, CDR2 YYREEE (reference sequence). Trimming cost V 0 bases and J 8 bases; bases outside gene matches: 1. CDR3 amino acids: CASSLVAGGDIQYF. For the CDR3, the DNA is TGTGCCAGCAGCTTGGTAGCGGGAGGGGACATTCAGTACTTC.

As to this clonotype: This may be a read error: a much more frequent sequence differs by one nucleotide. The gene calls are TRBV6-2 or TRBV6-3 and TRBJ2-7; 7 positions agree with TRBD1. CDR1 and CDR2 from the germline V gene are MNHEY and SVGEGT. This CDR3 is built from 18 residues. CDR3: CACSYTISGTDSSYEQYF. Written as DNA, the CDR3 is TGTGCCTGCAGTTACACGATTTCCGGGACAGACAGCTCCTACGAGCAGTACTTC.

A note on this clonotype: Here the CDR3 omits its conserved ending phenylalanine or tryptophan, so a read error is the likely source. V is TRBV29-1 and J is TRBJ1-2; D not certain. The CDR3 has 13 residues. Trimming left V 4 bases short and J 3 bases short, with 12 bases between. Per germline, CDR1 SQVTM and CDR2 ANQGSEA. The CDR3 spells CSVALRGYYGYTS. The CDR3, as DNA: TGCAGCGTTGCCCTAAGAGGGTACTATGGCTACACCTCC.

The chain recombines TRBV4-1 with TRBJ1-1; possible D gene TRBD1, 5 bases. V lost 4 bases and J 2 bases, leaving 17 bases between the germline ends. Germline CDR1 MGHRA, CDR2 YSYEKL. CDR3 size: 16 residues. DNA for the CDR3: TGCGCCAGCAGCCGGGACCCCGGGGGGGTTAACACTGAAGCTTTCTTT. Protein product: CASSRDPGGVNTEAFF.

The rearrangement uses TRBV5-4 and TRBJ2-3; TRBD1 aligns across 9 bases. V was pared by 3 bases and J by 5 bases, with 13 bases of the junction left unmatched. The CDR3 totals 17 residues. CDR1 is SGHNT and CDR2 is YYREEE in the germline V gene (reference sequence). CDR3 sequence (DNA): TGTGCCAGCAGCTCCTTAACGCCAGGGACAGGGCAAGATACGCAGTATTTT. It translates to CASSSLTPGTGQDTQYF.

The chain is built from TRBV5-1 and TRBJ1-1, with D unresolved. V was shortened by 4 bases and J by 1 base, with 11 bases between the two germline ends. The germline V gene has CDR1 SGHRS and CDR2 YFSETQ. This CDR3 is built from 14 residues. The CDR3 region is CASSHSPPNTEAFF. The CDR3, as DNA: TGCGCCAGCAGCCACTCCCCCCCGAACACTGAAGCTTTCTTT.

The V call is TRBV6-1, the J call TRBJ1-2; 9 positions agree with TRBD1. Looked up from germline, CDR1 is MNHNS and CDR2 is SASEGT. Trimming took 7 bases from V and 0 from J; bases not matched to a gene: 18. This CDR3 comprises 19 residues. The CDR3 here is CASTLYFTGQGQTNYGYTF. The CDR3 DNA sequence: TGTGCCAGCACCTTATACTTTACTGGACAGGGGCAGACTAACTATGGCTACACCTTC.

The V gene is TRBV10-1, the J gene TRBJ2-7, with 8 bases lining up with TRBD1. The CDR3 is made up of 13 amino acids. Germline V CDR1 and CDR2: WNHNN, SYGVQD (reference sequence). After removal of 6 bases from V and 6 bases from J, the junction contained 7 bases not matched to a gene. CDR3 residues: CASSVPTGGEQYF. The CDR3 DNA is TGCGCCAGCAGCGTCCCTACAGGGGGCGAGCAGTACTTC.

A word on this clonotype: This may be a read error, as it is one base from a much larger clone. The conserved phenylalanine or tryptophan normally closing the CDR3 is absent here, so this likely arose from a read error. The chain recombines TRBV5-5 with TRBJ2-1; tentative D call: TRBD1 (6 bases). The CDR3 runs 14 residues. Per germline, CDR1 SGHKS and CDR2 YYEKEE (reference sequence). Trimming pared 7 bases from V and 3 bases from J, leaving 14 bases between. CDR3 loop: CASDYGDNYNEQFL. The CDR3 DNA reads as TGTGCCAGCGACTACGGGGACAACTACAATGAGCAGTTCCTC.

This clonotype was seen ten or more times. The rearrangement links TRBV29-1 to TRBJ2-5, with D unclear. Trimming shortened V by 2 bases and J by 5 bases, and 12 bases separated the two germline ends. CDR3 length: 13 amino acids. Germline V lookup: CDR1 SQVTM, CDR2 ANQGSEA. The CDR3 DNA reads TGCAGCGTTGAAATCCCAATCACGGAGACCCAGTACTTC. Translation gives CSVEIPITETQYF.

With respect to this clonotype: A much larger clone sits a single nucleotide away, making a read error possible. This chain connects TRBV11-2 to TRBJ1-1; D ambiguous. CDR3 length: 13 residues. The germline V gene encodes CDR1 SGHAT and CDR2 FQNNGV. CDR3 protein: CDSSLELRDSAFF. The CDR3 nucleotides read TGTGACAGCAGCTTAGAACTACGCGACTCCGCTTTCTTT.

Details on this clonotype: Just one base apart from a much larger clone, this may be a read error. V is TRBV12-3 or TRBV12-4 and J is TRBJ2-1, with D hard to call. Trimming shortened V by 5 bases and J by 11 bases, and 19 bases separated the two germline ends. This CDR3 has 14 amino acids. CDR3 nucleotides: TGTGCCAGCAGTGCAGAGGCAAACCGGCGCAAGCAGTTCTTC. The encoded protein is CASSAEANRRKQFF.

As to this clonotype: This may come from a read error, since a much larger clone is one base off. The gene calls are TRBV10-2 and TRBJ2-7; D is perhaps TRBD1 (6 bases). This CDR3 comprises 14 residues. The germline CDR1 and CDR2 sequences are WSHSY and SAAADI. The CDR3 nucleotides are TGCGCCAACAGTGAGAGGGGGTTGACCTACGAGCAGTACTTC. This encodes CANSERGLTYEQYF.

This rearrangement joins TRBV11-2 to TRBJ2-7; D remains unclear. Germline V gives CDR1 SGHAT, CDR2 FQNNGV. The V and J ends lost 5 bases and 5 bases respectively, with 13 bases between them. This CDR3 spans 13 amino acids. The CDR3 coding sequence is TGTGCCAGCAGCGCAACCCTTACCCACGAGCAGTACTTC. Encoded protein: CASSATLTHEQYF.

The sample holds one count of this clonotype. J is TRBJ2-3 and V is TRBV29-1, with no clear D. V lost 4 bases to trimming and J lost 12 bases, with 23 bases between them. From germline, CDR1 is SQVTM and CDR2 ANQGSEA. CDR3 length: 14 amino acids. CDR3 nucleotides: TGCAGCGTTGTGGGGTTTCCTTCCCCTCTTGGCCAGTATTTT. It codes for CSVVGFPSPLGQYF.